The 30 T cell receptor beta chains listed next were all sequenced from one sample in a study of OX40 agonist ivuxolimab in advanced cancers. Repertoires were generated with immunoSEQ multiplex PCR, while TCRdb's copy carries only in-frame clones and drops some. This sample has 60,000 to 85,000 clones, with 94% found just once. The sequenced sample was CD4+ or CD8+ T cells sorted from blood, obtained in a trial of the OX40 agonist ivuxolimab. These receptors were obtained from an adult with an advanced solid tumor such as melanoma, head and neck, liver or kidney cancer.

The V call is TRBV6-5, the J call TRBJ1-5; D call uncertain. The CDR3 contains 14 residues. Germline V gene lookup returns CDR1 MNHEY and CDR2 SVGAGI. V was shortened by 6 bases and J by 3 bases, with 12 bases between the two germline ends. The CDR3 is CASSPVQTNQPQHF. The CDR3 coding sequence is TGTGCCAGCAGCCCAGTTCAGACCAATCAGCCCCAGCATTTT.

This chain connects TRBV5-1 to TRBJ1-5; 10 nucleotides agree with TRBD1. This CDR3 is 15 amino acids long. The trim removed 4 bases at V and 4 bases at J, leaving 5 bases unmatched. Germline V CDR1 and CDR2: SGHRS, YFSETQ. CDR3 amino acids: CASSPGTGANQPQHF. CDR3 coding DNA: TGCGCCAGCAGCCCCGGGACAGGGGCTAATCAGCCCCAGCATTTT.

The chain uses TRBV15 and TRBJ1-1; D remains ambiguous. Trimming stripped 0 bases from V and 6 bases from J, with 5 bases between. CDR3 size: 12 residues. Germline V gene sequence: CDR1 LNHNV, CDR2 YYDKDF (reference sequence). CDR3 coding DNA: TGTGCCACCAGCAGAGATTCCCCTGAAGCTTTCTTT. It specifies CATSRDSPEAFF.

The chain employs TRBV25-1 and TRBJ1-5; no definite D call. CDR1 is MGHDK and CDR2 is SYGVNS in the germline V gene. Trimming pared 1 base from V and 0 bases from J, leaving 13 bases between. This CDR3 region has 17 residues. CDR3 amino acids: CASSESSSEYSNQPQHF. In DNA, the CDR3 is TGTGCCAGCAGTGAATCGAGTTCGGAATATAGCAATCAGCCCCAGCATTTT.

The chain is built from TRBV19 and TRBJ2-5; 9 bases are shared with TRBD1. The V gene's germline CDR1 is LNHDA and CDR2 SQIVND (reference sequence). Unmatched junction bases numbered 7, after V lost 4 bases and J lost 4 bases. The CDR3 has 15 amino acids. In DNA, the CDR3 is TGTGCCAGTAGTAAGACGGGACAGGGAGGAGAGACCCAGTACTTC. Translating it yields CASSKTGQGGETQYF. The variable domain in full, with the rest retrieved from reference TRBV19 and TRBJ2-5, is DGGITQSPKYLFRKEGQNVTLSCEQNLNHDAMYWYRQDPGQGLRLIYYSQIVNDFQKGDIAEGYSVSREKKESFPLTVTSAQKNPTAFYLCASSKTGQGGETQYFGPGTRLLVL.

In DNA, the CDR3 is TGTGCCAGCCACATAGCTCAGGAGCAGTTCTTC. It translates to CASHIAQEQFF. The rearrangement links TRBV6-1 to TRBJ2-1; D is ambiguous. The CDR3 is 11 amino acids. V lost 8 bases and J lost 10, with 12 bases in between. Germline lookup yields CDR1 MNHNS and CDR2 SASEGT.

This chain uses TRBV28 with TRBJ2-2, with a weak D call TRBD2 (5 bases). Trimming left V 7 bases short and J 4 bases short, with 16 bases between. CDR1 is MDHEN, CDR2 SYDVKM, per germline. The CDR3 has 15 amino acids. The DNA for the CDR3 is TGTGCCAGCACCACGGCCCTAGCTGGCACCGGGGAGCTGTTTTTT. Amino acids: CASTTALAGTGELFF.

This sequence joins TRBV6-6 and TRBJ2-7, with a tentative D call TRBD1 (5 bases). V dropped 2 bases and J dropped 3 bases, with 11 bases sitting between them. The CDR3 contains 14 residues. Germline V gene data show CDR1 as MNHNY and CDR2 as SVGAGI (reference sequence). CDR3 DNA: TGTGCCAGCAGTTACGTCCAGGGTTACTACGAGCAGTACTTC. Protein product: CASSYVQGYYEQYF.

This clone came up once. The V and J genes are TRBV13 and TRBJ2-7; D is possibly TRBD1 or TRBD2 (5 bases each). CDR1 is PRHDT, CDR2 FYEKMQ, per germline (reference sequence). This CDR3 is 16 amino acids long. The V end was cut by 1 base, the J end by 2 bases, with 15 bases between. The CDR3 DNA is TGTGCCAGCAGCTTAGTTTATGGGACCGCAACCTACGAGCAGTACTTC. Encoded protein: CASSLVYGTATYEQYF.

The J gene is TRBJ1-5, the V gene TRBV19; weak D call: TRBD1 (5 bases). Trimming removed 9 bases from V and 0 bases from J, with 18 bases in between. The CDR3 sequence is 16 residues long. CDR1 LNHDA and CDR2 SQIVND come from the germline V gene (reference sequence). In nucleotides, the CDR3 is TGTGCCAGCTGGGGCCTGGGGCCTTATAGCAATCAGCCCCAGCATTTT. It translates to CASWGLGPYSNQPQHF.

V and J are TRBV7-9 and TRBJ2-3; D gene unclear. Germline assignment: CDR1 SEHNR and CDR2 FQNEAQ (reference sequence). The CDR3 runs 12 residues. Between the trimmed V and J ends, which lost 0 bases and 15 bases, there was a span of 13 bases. CDR3 region: CASSLARESVYF. CDR3 nucleotide sequence: TGTGCCAGCAGCTTAGCGCGAGAAAGTGTTTATTTT.

The chain joins TRBV28 to TRBJ1-3, with 7 positions matching TRBD1. The length of the CDR3 is 14 residues. Trimming at V came to 4 bases and at J to 6 bases, leaving 6 bases not matched to a gene. Germline-derived CDR1 and CDR2 are MDHEN and SYDVKM. Here the CDR3 reads CASSSTGRPNTIYF. In DNA, the CDR3 is TGTGCCAGCAGTTCGACAGGGAGGCCAAACACCATATATTTT.

The DNA of the CDR3 is TGTGCCATCAATCGCGACAGGGAGGGGGAGCAGTACTTC. Amino acids: CAINRDREGEQYF. V usage is TRBV10-3 and J usage is TRBJ2-7, with D perhaps matching TRBD1 or TRBD2 (7 bases each). The germline gives CDR1 ENHRY, CDR2 SYGVKD. The CDR3 length is 13 residues. The V end lost 7 bases, the J end lost 7 bases, and 17 bases lay between the germline ends.

The table lists this clone with a count of one. The chain employs TRBV10-2 and TRBJ2-2, with D unclear. This CDR3 contains 13 residues. Germline V gene lookup returns CDR1 WSHSY and CDR2 SAAADI. Trimming took off 2 bases at V and 8 bases at J, with 9 bases between the two ends. Here the CDR3 reads CASSEGRPGELFF. CDR3 coding DNA: TGCGCCAGCAGTGAGGGGCGGCCTGGGGAGCTGTTTTTT.

The gene calls are TRBV11-2 and TRBJ2-7; possibly TRBD2 for D (7 bases). The CDR3 has 16 amino acids. V lost 5 bases to trimming and J lost 6 bases, with 23 bases between them. Germline V gene data show CDR1 as SGHAT and CDR2 as FQNNGV. CDR3 in DNA: TGTGCCAGCAGCCCCACCGGTGGGGGGGCTTCCGGCGAGCAGTACTTC. It specifies CASSPTGGGASGEQYF.

The chain uses TRBV5-6 and TRBJ1-6; D is unresolved. Trimming removed 0 bases at V and 3 bases at J, with 4 bases between. The germline V gene encodes CDR1 SGHDT and CDR2 YYEEEE. The CDR3 extends over 14 amino acids. In nucleotides, the CDR3 is TGTGCCAGCAGCTTGGGAGTCTATAATTCACCCCTCCACTTT. Amino acids: CASSLGVYNSPLHF. Filled out from reference TRBV5-6 and TRBJ1-6, the complete variable domain reads DAGVTQSPTHLIKTRGQQVTLRCSPKSGHDTVSWYQQALGQGPQFIFQYYEEEERQRGNFPDRFSGHQFPNYSSELNVNALLLGDSALYLCASSLGVYNSPLHFGNGTRLTVT.

The rearrangement joins TRBV29-1 to TRBJ2-7; D is perhaps TRBD1 (5 bases). The CDR3 totals 12 residues. Per germline, CDR1 SQVTM and CDR2 ANQGSEA. The V end lost 6 bases, the J end lost 3 bases, and 12 bases lay between the germline ends. This chain's CDR3 is CSVETDSYEQYF. CDR3 coding DNA: TGCAGCGTCGAAACTGACAGCTACGAGCAGTACTTC.

CDR3 region: CASLGRGTNYGYTF. As DNA, the CDR3 is TGTGCCTCGTTAGGCAGAGGTACTAACTATGGCTACACCTTC. The V and J genes are TRBV30 and TRBJ1-2; D uncertain. The CDR3 runs to 14 residues. Germline loops: CDR1 GTSNPN, CDR2 SVGIG (reference sequence). The V end lost 7 bases, the J end lost 0 bases, and 15 bases lay between the germline ends.

The chain employs TRBV27 and TRBJ2-7; 8 nucleotides align to TRBD1. V lost 2 bases to trimming and J lost 5 bases; unmatched junction nucleotides: 14. The CDR3 loop spans 17 amino acids. The germline gives CDR1 MNHEY, CDR2 SMNVEV (reference sequence). The CDR3 protein is CASSLPVRGTGPHEQYF. The DNA of the CDR3 is TGTGCCAGCAGTTTACCGGTACGAGGGACAGGTCCCCACGAGCAGTACTTC.

The CDR3 DNA sequence: TGTGCCAGCAGTTTCCTGCCCGGGATGGAATATGGCTACACCTTC. As protein: CASSFLPGMEYGYTF. The V gene is TRBV27, the J gene TRBJ1-2; D is unresolved. There are 15 residues in the CDR3. V lost 3 bases to trimming and J lost 5 bases, with 16 bases between them. Per the germline V gene, CDR1 is MNHEY and CDR2 is SMNVEV (reference sequence).

V and J are TRBV10-2 and TRBJ1-1; tentatively, D is TRBD1 (6 bases). Between the trimmed V and J ends, which lost 3 bases and 4 bases, there was a span of 15 bases. Germline V gene sequence: CDR1 WSHSY, CDR2 SAAADI. The CDR3 contains 15 residues. The DNA for the CDR3 is TGCGCCAGCAGTGATTTGCAGGGGCGAATCACTGAAGCTTTCTTT. Translation: CASSDLQGRITEAFF.

The table lists this clone with a count of one. The chain has TRBV9 and TRBJ1-3; no definite D call. CDR1 and CDR2 (germline): SGDLS, YYNGEE. Trimming left V 0 bases short and J 0 bases short, with 7 bases between. CDR3 length: 15 amino acids. The CDR3 DNA reads as TGTGCCAGCAGCGTAGGCCCGGGCTCTGGAAACACCATATATTTT. Translating it yields CASSVGPGSGNTIYF.

This clone has more than one count but fewer than ten. The gene calls are TRBV19 and TRBJ2-7, with TRBD1 matching over 12 bases. V dropped 5 bases and J dropped 7; count of bases not matched to a gene: 6. The CDR3 covers 14 residues. Germline V lookup: CDR1 LNHDA, CDR2 SQIVND (reference sequence). The CDR3 here is CASSPGQGAGEQYF. DNA for the CDR3: TGTGCCAGTAGTCCGGGACAGGGGGCGGGGGAGCAGTACTTC.

The chain uses TRBV29-1 and TRBJ2-3; 9 bases fit TRBD2. The CDR3 has 15 residues. Germline CDR1 SQVTM, CDR2 ANQGSEA. The J segment lost 4 bases and the V segment lost 8 bases, leaving 13 bases of the junction unmatched. The CDR3 is CSPVLAGGRSDTQYF. CDR3 bases: TGCAGCCCCGTGTTGGCGGGGGGGCGTTCAGATACGCAGTATTTT.

V gene TRBV4-3 combines with J gene TRBJ2-1; D remains unclear. Deletions cut 0 bases from V and 6 bases from J, with 18 bases between. From germline, CDR1 is LGHNA and CDR2 YSLEER. This CDR3 is 17 amino acids long. The CDR3 spells CASSQDGPWYQSNEQFF. As DNA, the CDR3 is TGCGCCAGCAGCCAAGATGGACCCTGGTACCAATCCAATGAGCAGTTCTTC.

The rearrangement joins TRBV15 to TRBJ2-1; D gene unclear. The germline CDR1 and CDR2 sequences are LNHNV and YYDKDF (reference sequence). V lost 0 bases and J 8 bases, leaving 8 bases between the germline ends. The CDR3 has 13 amino acids. CDR3 residues: CATSRDAHHEQFF. CDR3 DNA sequence: TGTGCCACCAGCAGAGATGCCCACCATGAGCAGTTCTTC.

The gene calls are TRBV5-1 and TRBJ1-5, with 8 nucleotides matching TRBD1. The CDR3 length is 15 residues. From germline, CDR1 is SGHRS and CDR2 YFSETQ. After removal of 4 bases from V and 7 bases from J, the junction contained 10 bases not matched to a gene. The CDR3 DNA sequence: TGCGCCAGCAGCCCAGGACAGGGTTTGCGGCAGCCCCAGCATTTT. It is translated as CASSPGQGLRQPQHF.

The chain carries TRBV28 and TRBJ2-3, with 14 bases matching TRBD2. J was trimmed by 0 bases and V by 5 bases; bases with no gene match: 13. This CDR3 has 20 amino acids. Germline V lookup: CDR1 MDHEN, CDR2 SYDVKM. DNA for the CDR3: TGTGCCAGCAGTCCCGGACTAGCGGGGGGTCTCGGGTCTAGCACAGATACGCAGTATTTT. Translating gives CASSPGLAGGLGSSTDTQYF.

The chain joins TRBV10-3 to TRBJ1-2, with 8 bases identical to TRBD1. Trimming took 6 bases from V and 10 from J; bases not matched to a gene: 16. The CDR3 runs to 15 residues. Germline CDR1 ENHRY, CDR2 SYGVKD. CDR3 nucleotide sequence: TGTGCCATCAGCCCCGGGACAGGCGTCATGTACGACTACACCTTC. Its translation is CAISPGTGVMYDYTF.

CDR3 DNA: TGTGCCAGCAGCTTGGGTGCCCCCAGCACCGGGGAGCTGTTTTTT. Translating gives CASSLGAPSTGELFF. V usage is TRBV5-4 and J usage is TRBJ2-2; unclear D gene. The CDR3 contains 15 residues. CDR1 and CDR2 from the germline V gene are SGHNT and YYREEE (reference sequence). Trimming took 0 bases from V and 4 from J, leaving 10 bases between them.